The sequence of this T cell receptor (beta chain) was determined in a study of blood T cells in healthy people across ages. Turning to the study itself: The capture of about one barcoded beta molecule per two T cells was achieved by template switching.

Trimming took 4 bases from V and 5 from J, leaving 18 bases between them. This CDR3 is 17 amino acids long. CDR1 and CDR2 (germline): MGHRA, YSYEKL. This clonotype has only a few counts. Its antigen is not known. Study-wide findings and caveats: Investigators treated diversity estimates from one million T cells as underestimates. The study lacked donor CMV status, which possibly confounded expanded clonotype changes.

Through a sample-barcoded 5' primer and a J-beta primer mix, a second PCR was run for about 6 to 11 cycles. Each of the cDNA molecules was tagged by a template-switch adaptor with 12 random nucleotides. TCRdb itself ran the 5' RACE reads through MiXCR, one entry per CDR3 protein. The sample includes about 900,000 distinct CDR3 sequences, 45% to 50% of them seen just once. The sample was blood. The receptor was derived from a man younger than 45 in good health. The chain has TRBV4-1 and TRBJ1-6; a possible D gene is TRBD1 (5 bases). The CDR3: CASSRGVGGVNNSPLHF. DNA for the CDR3: TGCGCCAGCAGCCGGGGCGTTGGAGGGGTCAATAATTCACCCCTCCACTTT.